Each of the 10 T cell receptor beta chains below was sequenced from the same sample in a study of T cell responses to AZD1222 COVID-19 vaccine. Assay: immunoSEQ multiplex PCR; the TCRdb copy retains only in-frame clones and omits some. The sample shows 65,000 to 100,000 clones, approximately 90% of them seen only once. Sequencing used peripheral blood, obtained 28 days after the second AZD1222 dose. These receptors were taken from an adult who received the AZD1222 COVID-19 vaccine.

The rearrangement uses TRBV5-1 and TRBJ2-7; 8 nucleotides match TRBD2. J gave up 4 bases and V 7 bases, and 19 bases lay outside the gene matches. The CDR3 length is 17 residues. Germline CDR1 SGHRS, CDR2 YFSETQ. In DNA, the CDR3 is TGCGCCAGCTTACCCGAGACTAGCGTGGTAAGGGGGTACGAGCAGTACTTC. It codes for CASLPETSVVRGYEQYF.

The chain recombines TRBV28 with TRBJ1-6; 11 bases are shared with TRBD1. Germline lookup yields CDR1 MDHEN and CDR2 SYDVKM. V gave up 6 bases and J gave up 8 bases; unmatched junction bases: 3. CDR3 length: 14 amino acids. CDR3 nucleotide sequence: TGTGCCAGCAGAAGGACAGGGGGCTATTCACCCCTCCACTTT. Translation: CASRRTGGYSPLHF. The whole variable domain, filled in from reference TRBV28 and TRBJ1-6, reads DVKVTQSSRYLVKRTGEKVFLECVQDMDHENMFWYRQDPGLGLRLIYFSYDVKMKEKGDIPEGYSVSREKKERFSLILESASTNQTSMYLCASRRTGGYSPLHFGNGTRLTVT.

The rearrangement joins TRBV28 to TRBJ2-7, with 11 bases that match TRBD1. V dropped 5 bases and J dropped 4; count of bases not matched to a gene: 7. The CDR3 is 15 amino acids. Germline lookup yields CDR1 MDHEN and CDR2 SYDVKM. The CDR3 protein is CASSIPGQGVYEQYF. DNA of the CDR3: TGTGCCAGCAGTATCCCGGGACAGGGGGTTTACGAGCAGTACTTC.

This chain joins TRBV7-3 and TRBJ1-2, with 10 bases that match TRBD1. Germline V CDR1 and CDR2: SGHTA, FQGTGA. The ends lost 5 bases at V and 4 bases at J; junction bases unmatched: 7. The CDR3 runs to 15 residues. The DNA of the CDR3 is TGTGCCAGCAGCCCCGGACAGGGGGAGGGCTATGGCTACACCTTC. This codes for CASSPGQGEGYGYTF.

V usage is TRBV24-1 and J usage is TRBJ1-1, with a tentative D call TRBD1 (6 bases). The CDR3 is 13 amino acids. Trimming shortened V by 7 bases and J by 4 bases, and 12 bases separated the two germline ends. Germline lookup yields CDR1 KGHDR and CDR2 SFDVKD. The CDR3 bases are TGTGCCACCAGGGAAAGGGGGGGCACTGAAGCTTTCTTT. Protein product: CATRERGGTEAFF.

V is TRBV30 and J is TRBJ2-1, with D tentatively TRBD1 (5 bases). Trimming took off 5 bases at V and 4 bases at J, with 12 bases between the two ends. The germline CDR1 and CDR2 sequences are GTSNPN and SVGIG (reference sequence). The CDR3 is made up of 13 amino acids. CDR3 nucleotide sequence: TGTGCCTGGTCGGCAGGGCTTTACAATGAGCAGTTCTTC. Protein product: CAWSAGLYNEQFF.

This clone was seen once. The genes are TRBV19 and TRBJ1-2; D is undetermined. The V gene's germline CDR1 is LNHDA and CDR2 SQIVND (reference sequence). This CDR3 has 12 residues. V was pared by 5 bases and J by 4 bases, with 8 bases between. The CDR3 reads CASSAGFYGYTF. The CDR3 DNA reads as TGTGCCAGTAGTGCGGGCTTCTATGGCTACACCTTC.

CDR3 protein: CASSLASNNEQFF. CDR3 bases: TGTGCCAGCAGCTTGGCTAGTAACAATGAGCAGTTCTTC. The chain employs TRBV5-4 and TRBJ2-1; no clear D. CDR1 SGHNT and CDR2 YYREEE come from the germline V gene (reference sequence). The CDR3 consists of 13 residues. Trimming removed 0 bases from V and 5 bases from J, with 6 bases in between.

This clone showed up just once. Written as DNA, the CDR3 is TGTGCCAGCAGTTTATTCTTGTCTAGCGGGAGTGAGCAGTACTTC. Its translation is CASSLFLSSGSEQYF. The chain carries TRBV28 and TRBJ2-7; 10 nucleotides line up with TRBD2. V was clipped by 1 base and J by 7 bases; unmatched bases: 7. The CDR3 is made up of 15 amino acids. Germline CDR1 reads MDHEN; CDR2 reads SYDVKM.

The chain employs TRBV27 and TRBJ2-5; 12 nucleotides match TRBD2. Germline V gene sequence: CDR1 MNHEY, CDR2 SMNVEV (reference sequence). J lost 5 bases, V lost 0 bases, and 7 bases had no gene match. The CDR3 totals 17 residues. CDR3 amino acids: CASSLSASGRARETQYF. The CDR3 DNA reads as TGTGCCAGCAGTTTATCGGCTAGCGGGAGGGCCAGGGAGACCCAGTACTTC.